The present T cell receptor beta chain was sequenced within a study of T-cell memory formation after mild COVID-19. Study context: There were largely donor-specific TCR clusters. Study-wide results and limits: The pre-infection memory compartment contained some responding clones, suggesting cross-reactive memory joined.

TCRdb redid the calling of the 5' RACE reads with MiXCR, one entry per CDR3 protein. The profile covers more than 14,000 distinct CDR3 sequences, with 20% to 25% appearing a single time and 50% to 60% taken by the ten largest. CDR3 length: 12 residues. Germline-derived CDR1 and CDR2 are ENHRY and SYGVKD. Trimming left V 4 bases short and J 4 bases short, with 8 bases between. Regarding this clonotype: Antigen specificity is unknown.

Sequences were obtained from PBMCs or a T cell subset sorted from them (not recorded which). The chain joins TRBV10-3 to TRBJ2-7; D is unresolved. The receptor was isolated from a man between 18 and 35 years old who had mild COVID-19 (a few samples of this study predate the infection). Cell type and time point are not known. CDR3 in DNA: TGTGCCATCAGTGTAGAAGAGTACGAGCAGTACTTC. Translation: CAISVEEYEQYF.